The 18 T cell receptor beta chains below come from one sample, sequenced in a study of cytomegalovirus exposure and HLA in healthy donors. The repertoire was sequenced with immunoSEQ multiplex PCR; TCRdb's copy has only in-frame clones and lacks some. The sample lists some 110,000 clones, more than 85% occurring once. The sequencing sample was made of PBMCs. Receptor source: a man between 18 and 29 years old in good health and CMV-seropositive.

V is TRBV29-1 and J is TRBJ2-1; no definite D call. The length of the CDR3 is 11 residues. Trimming stripped 6 bases from V and 7 bases from J, with 10 bases between. Per the germline V gene, CDR1 is SQVTM and CDR2 is ANQGSEA. The CDR3 protein is CSVRPANEQFF. In DNA form, the CDR3 reads TGCAGCGTCAGGCCGGCGAATGAGCAGTTCTTC.

The chain has TRBV6-5 and TRBJ1-1; tentatively, D is TRBD1 (6 bases). Trimming took 5 bases from V and 11 from J, leaving 18 bases between them. Germline values: CDR1 MNHEY, CDR2 SVGAGI. CDR3 length: 13 residues. DNA for the CDR3: TGTGCCAGCAGTCCCCCAGAAGGGGGAGTTGCTTTCTTT. Translated: CASSPPEGGVAFF.

V and J are TRBV5-4 and TRBJ2-5, with a weak D call TRBD1 (6 bases). The CDR3 loop spans 17 amino acids. With 1 base removed from V and 0 bases from J, the gap between germline ends came to 16 bases. Germline V gene lookup returns CDR1 SGHNT and CDR2 YYREEE (reference sequence). In DNA form, the CDR3 reads TGTGCCAGCAGCTTGAGTGGGGTCCGACAGGACCAAGAGACCCAGTACTTC. This encodes CASSLSGVRQDQETQYF.

The chain employs TRBV5-7 and TRBJ1-5, with a weak D call TRBD1 (5 bases). TRBV5-7 is reported as an ORF; its role is uncertain. This CDR3 is built from 16 residues. The V gene lost 4 bases and the J gene lost 0 bases, with 14 bases spanning the gap. The CDR3 sequence is CASSIGGGYSNQPQHF. The CDR3 DNA reads TGTGCCAGCAGCATTGGGGGGGGTTATAGCAATCAGCCCCAGCATTTT.

The chain uses TRBV4-2 and TRBJ2-3; 9 bases are shared with TRBD2. Germline CDR1 reads LGHNA; CDR2 reads YNFKEQ. V lost 1 base to trimming and J lost 4 bases; unmatched junction nucleotides: 0. CDR3 size: 14 residues. CDR3 bases: TGTGCCAGCAGCCAAGGGACTAGCGCAGATACGCAGTATTTT. It encodes CASSQGTSADTQYF.

In its sample, this clone was seen a few times. The chain recombines TRBV6-5 with TRBJ1-2; 9 bases agree with TRBD1. Germline V gives CDR1 MNHEY, CDR2 SVGAGI. V lost 8 bases to trimming and J lost 8 bases; unmatched junction nucleotides: 6. The CDR3 length is 12 residues. CDR3 sequence reads: CASSEQGAGYTF. The CDR3, as DNA: TGTGCCAGCTCGGAACAGGGGGCGGGCTACACCTTC.

V and J are TRBV29-1 and TRBJ2-3; D might be TRBD2 (7 bases). The CDR3 has 15 amino acids. With 4 bases removed from V and 1 base from J, the gap between germline ends came to 15 bases. Germline loops: CDR1 SQVTM, CDR2 ANQGSEA. The CDR3 is CSVGTSGGGTDTQYF. DNA for the CDR3: TGCAGCGTTGGAACGTCGGGGGGCGGCACAGATACGCAGTATTTT.

The chain recombines TRBV5-1 with TRBJ1-3; TRBD1 aligns across 8 bases. CDR1 is SGHRS and CDR2 is YFSETQ in the germline V gene. V lost 5 bases to trimming and J lost 8 bases; unmatched junction nucleotides: 3. The CDR3 consists of 12 residues. This CDR3 is CASRSTGDTIYF. CDR3 bases: TGCGCCAGCAGATCGACAGGGGACACCATATATTTT.

The chain combines TRBV13 with TRBJ2-4, with D maybe TRBD2 (5 bases). Per the germline V gene, CDR1 is PRHDT and CDR2 is FYEKMQ (reference sequence). The CDR3 runs to 15 residues. Trimming removed 5 bases at V and 3 bases at J, with 14 bases between. This chain's CDR3 is CASSTDGVHKNIQYF. The DNA for the CDR3 is TGTGCCAGCAGCACGGACGGGGTACACAAAAACATTCAGTACTTC.

CDR3 protein: CASSLGGAYYTQYF. In DNA, the CDR3 is TGTGCCAGCAGCTTAGGCGGAGCGTATTATACGCAGTATTTT. The genes are TRBV7-2 and TRBJ2-3; D gene uncertain. There are 14 residues in the CDR3. With 1 base removed from V and 7 bases from J, the gap between germline ends came to 12 bases. Germline assignment: CDR1 SGHTA and CDR2 FQGNSA.

The V and J genes are TRBV18 and TRBJ2-7; D might be TRBD1 (6 bases). CDR1 is KGHSH, CDR2 LQKENI, per germline. The CDR3 extends over 13 amino acids. Trimming stripped 3 bases from V and 5 bases from J, with 11 bases between. The CDR3 DNA reads as TGTGCCAGCTCACCCGGACAGAACAACGAGCAGTACTTC. Translated: CASSPGQNNEQYF.

The chain carries TRBV28 and TRBJ1-2; D may be TRBD1 (6 bases). CDR3 length: 13 amino acids. CDR1 MDHEN and CDR2 SYDVKM come from the germline V gene. V was pared by 11 bases and J by 3 bases, with 16 bases between. The CDR3 DNA sequence: TGTGCCGCAGGGGCTTTAGGGGACTATGGCTACACCTTC. This encodes CAAGALGDYGYTF.

The chain couples TRBV10-3 to TRBJ1-1; D ambiguous. This CDR3 has 11 amino acids. The V end was cut by 4 bases, the J end by 8 bases, with 8 bases between. The germline CDR1 and CDR2 sequences are ENHRY and SYGVKD. In DNA, the CDR3 is TGTGCCATCAGTGGAGGTTCAGAAGCTTTCTTT. This gives the protein CAISGGSEAFF.

This clone was recorded a few times. The chain recombines TRBV4-1 with TRBJ1-2; 7 bases are shared with TRBD1. This CDR3 comprises 13 residues. Germline V gene lookup returns CDR1 MGHRA and CDR2 YSYEKL. J gave up 3 bases and V 6 bases, and 4 bases lay outside the gene matches. CDR3 sequence: CASRPTGDYGYTF. CDR3 sequence (DNA): TGCGCCAGCAGGCCTACAGGGGACTATGGCTACACCTTC.

The CDR3 region has the DNA TGTGCCAGCAGTTTATGGGCAGGGGGCATAGAGACCCAGTACTTC. It codes for CASSLWAGGIETQYF. The V gene is TRBV27, the J gene TRBJ2-5; the match to TRBD1 covers 8 bases. Trimming removed 1 base from V and 4 bases from J; junction bases left unmatched: 5. Germline V gene sequence: CDR1 MNHEY, CDR2 SMNVEV (reference sequence). CDR3 length equals 15 residues.

This rearrangement joins TRBV15 to TRBJ2-3, with TRBD1 matching 7 bases. This CDR3 has 16 residues. The germline V gene encodes CDR1 LNHNV and CDR2 YYDKDF (reference sequence). V dropped 0 bases and J dropped 4; count of bases not matched to a gene: 7. CDR3 sequence: CATSREGQIPADTQYF. CDR3 nucleotide sequence: TGTGCCACCAGCAGAGAGGGACAGATACCTGCAGATACGCAGTATTTT.

The chain joins TRBV28 to TRBJ1-5, with TRBD1 as a possible D gene (5 bases). With 4 bases removed from V and 1 base from J, the gap between germline ends came to 11 bases. Per germline, CDR1 MDHEN and CDR2 SYDVKM. This CDR3 spans 15 amino acids. The CDR3 region has the DNA TGTGCCAGCAGTTCGGGGGTGGGGAGCAATCAGCCCCAGCATTTT. This translates into CASSSGVGSNQPQHF.

The chain combines TRBV6-5 with TRBJ1-2; D uncertain. Trimming left V 10 bases short and J 4 bases short, with 13 bases between. CDR3 length: 12 amino acids. Germline CDR1 and CDR2: MNHEY and SVGAGI. The CDR3 DNA sequence: TGTGCCACCCACCGGAGCAGCTATGGCTACACCTTC. Translated: CATHRSSYGYTF.